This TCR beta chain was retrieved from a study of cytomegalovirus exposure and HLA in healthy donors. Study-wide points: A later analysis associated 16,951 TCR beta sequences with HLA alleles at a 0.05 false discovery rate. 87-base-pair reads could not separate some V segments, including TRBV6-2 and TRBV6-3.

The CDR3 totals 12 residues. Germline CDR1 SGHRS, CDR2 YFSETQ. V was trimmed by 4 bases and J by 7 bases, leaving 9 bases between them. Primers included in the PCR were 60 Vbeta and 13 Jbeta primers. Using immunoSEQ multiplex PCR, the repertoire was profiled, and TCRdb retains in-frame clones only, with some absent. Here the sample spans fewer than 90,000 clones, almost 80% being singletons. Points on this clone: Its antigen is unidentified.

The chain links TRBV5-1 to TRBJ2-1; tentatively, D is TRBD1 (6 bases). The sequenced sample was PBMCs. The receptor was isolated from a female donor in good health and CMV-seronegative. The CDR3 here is CASSIQGNEQFF. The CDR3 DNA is TGCGCCAGCAGCATACAGGGAAATGAGCAGTTCTTC. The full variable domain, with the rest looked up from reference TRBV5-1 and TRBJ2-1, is KAGVTQTPRYLIKTRGQQVTLSCSPISGHRSVSWYQQTPGQGLQFLFEYFSETQRNKGNFPGRFSGRQFSNSRSEMNVSTLELGDSALYLCASSIQGNEQFFGPGTRLTVL.